The clone carrying this T cell receptor beta chain was seen once. This specimen comes from a study of T cell changes during pregnancy in multiple sclerosis. Germline V CDR1 and CDR2: ENHRY, SYGVKD. V was clipped by 3 bases and J by 9 bases; unmatched bases: 5. There are 13 residues in the CDR3. Some clones are missing from TCRdb's copy, which holds only in-frame ones; the method was immunoSEQ multiplex PCR. Counted here are fewer than 30,000 clones, 89% occurring once; the ten biggest clones make up around 16%. The sample in question was CD8+ T cells from peripheral blood mononuclear cells, obtained in the second trimester of pregnancy. V gene TRBV10-3 combines with J gene TRBJ2-1; 7 bases fit TRBD2. The sequence was collected from a female donor with multiple sclerosis, enrolled in a pregnancy study. Here the CDR3 reads CAISDGGVFEQFF. CDR3 sequence (DNA): TGTGCCATCAGTGATGGGGGGGTCTTTGAGCAGTTCTTC.